The 3 T cell receptor beta chains presented below share a single source sample, sequenced in a study of technical replicates of blood from several donors. The data were produced by immunoSEQ multiplex PCR, yet TCRdb's version contains in-frame clones alone and is incomplete. The sample has approximately 79,000 clones, 95% seen once. Sequenced material: T cells isolated from PBMCs. The origin of the receptors is a human donor in good health.

Turning to this clone: Additional DNA sequences in this sample encode the identical CDR3. The gene calls are TRBV29-1 and TRBJ1-1; tentative D call: TRBD1 (5 bases). V lost 4 bases, J lost 1 base, and 7 bases lay in between. In germline, CDR1 is SQVTM, CDR2 ANQGSEA. The CDR3 extends over 12 amino acids. CDR3 loop: CSVGQGNTEAFF. For the CDR3, the DNA is TGCAGCGTTGGGCAGGGGAACACTGAAGCTTTCTTT.

This CDR3 is CASSLSSARVNTEAFF. Here the CDR3 DNA reads TGTGCCAGCAGTTTATCGTCTGCCAGGGTGAACACTGAAGCTTTCTTT. The V gene is TRBV27, the J gene TRBJ1-1; D may be TRBD1 (5 bases). Trimming removed 0 bases at V and 0 bases at J, with 11 bases between. CDR1 and CDR2 (germline): MNHEY, SMNVEV (reference sequence). The CDR3 extends over 16 amino acids.

The CDR3 DNA follows: TGCGCCAGCAGCCGATACAGGGGTAGCTCCTACGAGCAGTACTTC. This codes for CASSRYRGSSYEQYF. The V and J genes are TRBV5-1 and TRBJ2-7; 7 nucleotides line up with TRBD1. The germline CDR1 and CDR2 sequences are SGHRS and YFSETQ. The CDR3 totals 15 residues. Trimming removed 4 bases from V and 0 bases from J; junction bases left unmatched: 7.